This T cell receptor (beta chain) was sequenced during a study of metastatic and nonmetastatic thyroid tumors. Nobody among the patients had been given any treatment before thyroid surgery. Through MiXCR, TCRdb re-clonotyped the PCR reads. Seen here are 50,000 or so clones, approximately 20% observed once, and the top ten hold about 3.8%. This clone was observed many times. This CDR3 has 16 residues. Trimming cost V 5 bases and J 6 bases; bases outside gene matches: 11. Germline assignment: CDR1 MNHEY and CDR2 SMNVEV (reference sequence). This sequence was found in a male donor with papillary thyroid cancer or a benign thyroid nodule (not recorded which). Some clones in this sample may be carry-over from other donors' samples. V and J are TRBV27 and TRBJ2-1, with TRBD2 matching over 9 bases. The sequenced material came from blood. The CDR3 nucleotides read TGTGCCAGCAGTCCGCGACTAGCGGAGGGCCTCAATGAGCAGTTCTTC. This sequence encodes CASSPRLAEGLNEQFF.